This TCR beta chain was obtained from a study of cytomegalovirus exposure and HLA in healthy donors. A remark on this clone: The antigen remains undetermined.

The V and J ends lost 4 bases and 0 bases, in that order; junction bases with no gene match: 8. The CDR3 totals 16 residues. Germline loops: CDR1 SNHLY, CDR2 FYNNEI. Study outcomes and limitations: Over 150 TCR beta chains were listed as cytomegalovirus-associated.

Assay: immunoSEQ multiplex PCR; the TCRdb copy retains only in-frame clones and omits some. The data show 200,000 to 300,000 clones, approximately 84% seen once. The V and J genes are TRBV2 and TRBJ1-1, with TRBD1 matching over 7 bases. The sequenced material came from PBMCs. The source is a woman in her twenties or thirties in good health and CMV-seropositive. The CDR3: CASSVRKQGLNTEAFF. CDR3 sequence (DNA): TGTGCCAGCAGTGTGAGGAAACAGGGGCTGAACACTGAAGCTTTCTTT.